These 29 T cell receptor beta chains share one sample of origin, sequenced in a study of CD8+CD57+ T cells in acquired aplastic anemia. The patients chosen for sequencing had shown expansion of CD8+CD57+ cells (detected by flow cytometry). CDR3 and TCR beta VDJ profiling relied on genomic DNA as the template. TCRdb ran MiXCR on the reads and lists one entry per CDR3 protein. The table has hundreds of thousands of distinct CDR3 sequences, about a third seen once; the top ten hold about 0.8%. Input material: sorted CD4+, CD8+, or CD8+CD57+ T cells (not recorded which) from PBMCs. The receptor set was obtained from a human donor with aplastic anemia.

Comments on this clonotype: A much larger clone sits a single nucleotide away, making a read error possible. The chain joins TRBV7-3 to TRBJ1-1; the D gene is possibly TRBD1 (6 bases). Germline V gene lookup returns CDR1 SGHTA and CDR2 FQGTGA. The CDR3 totals 13 residues. The CDR3 DNA follows: TGTGCCAGCAGCCGGACAGACCTCACTGAAGCTTCCTTT. This translates into CASSRTDLTEASF.

The gene calls are TRBV24-1 and TRBJ2-1; 8 bases match TRBD1. J gave up 8 bases and V 2 bases, and 13 bases lay outside the gene matches. Per germline, CDR1 KGHDR and CDR2 SFDVKD. The CDR3 has 17 residues. The CDR3 loop is CATSDSTRTATGDEQFF. In nucleotides, the CDR3 is TGTGCCACCAGTGATTCAACCCGGACAGCGACAGGGGATGAGCAGTTCTTC.

Of note for this clonotype: One end of the junction does not line up with germline, which may come from a read error. The V gene is TRBV20-1, the J gene TRBJ2-2; 10 bases match TRBD2. Per germline, CDR1 DFQATT and CDR2 SNEGSKA (reference sequence). The CDR3 is 16 residues long. CDR3 DNA: TGCAGTGCTAGTTCGCCTAGCGGGAGCCCCGACGCCGAGCTGTTCTTT. Translation gives CSASSPSGSPDAELFF.

The chain employs TRBV2 and TRBJ1-5; 7 nucleotides line up with TRBD1. The CDR3 has 16 residues. Unmatched junction bases numbered 12, after V lost 5 bases and J lost 5 bases. CDR1 is SNHLY, CDR2 FYNNEI, per germline. The CDR3 DNA sequence: TGTGCCAGCAGTAAATCTTGGACAGGCCGGGATCAGCCCCAGCATTTT. Its protein is CASSKSWTGRDQPQHF.

J is TRBJ2-3 and V is TRBV6-1; TRBD2 agrees at 9 bases. Germline loops: CDR1 MNHNS, CDR2 SASEGT. CDR3 length: 17 residues. V shed 2 bases, J shed 4 bases, and the junction held 10 bases outside the gene matches. Here the CDR3 reads CASSERLAGELSDTQYF. The CDR3, as DNA: TGTGCCAGCAGTGAAAGGTTAGCGGGAGAGTTGTCAGATACGCAGTATTTT.

V gene TRBV4-3 combines with J gene TRBJ1-3, with TRBD1 as a possible D gene (5 bases). Trimming took 0 bases from V and 3 from J, leaving 9 bases between them. CDR3 size: 15 residues. Germline CDR1 and CDR2: LGHNA and YSLEER. The CDR3 DNA sequence: TGCGCCAGCAGCCAAGATGGGGGGGTTGGAAACACCATATATTTT. Protein: CASSQDGGVGNTIYF.

Only one count was recorded for this clonotype. The germline gene is not matched at one end of the junction; a read error may be the cause. V and J are TRBV7-2 and TRBJ1-1; D not certain. Looked up from germline, CDR1 is SGHTA and CDR2 is FQGNSA. This CDR3 region has 12 residues. The CDR3 spells CAGSERRTEAFF. The DNA of the CDR3 is TGTGCCGGCAGCGAACGGAGGACTGAAGCTTTCTTT.

This clonotype has a count of ten or more. This CDR3 reads CASSAAGANVLTF. The DNA for the CDR3 is TGTGCCAGCAGCGCGGCTGGGGCCAACGTCCTGACTTTC. V is TRBV11-3 and J is TRBJ2-6; D is uncertain. In germline, CDR1 is SGHNT, CDR2 YENEEA. V dropped 5 bases and J dropped 2 bases, with 4 bases sitting between them. The CDR3 sequence is 13 residues long. The whole variable domain, remainder taken from reference TRBV11-3 and TRBJ2-6, is EAGVVQSPRYKIIEKKQPVAFWCNPISGHNTLYWYLQNLGQGPELLIRYENEEAVDDSQLPKDRFSAERLKGVDSTLKIQPAELGDSAVYLCASSAAGANVLTFGAGSRLTVL.

This clonotype was observed a few times. The rearrangement links TRBV6-1 to TRBJ1-2; D might be TRBD1 (5 bases). The CDR3 runs 13 residues. The germline gives CDR1 MNHNS, CDR2 SASEGT. V lost 0 bases, J lost 7 bases, and 9 bases lay in between. The CDR3 sequence: CASSEASGFGYTF. CDR3 DNA: TGTGCCAGCAGTGAAGCGTCAGGGTTTGGCTACACCTTC.

The chain carries TRBV6-5 and TRBJ2-7; possibly TRBD1 or TRBD2 for D (5 bases each). Germline values: CDR1 MNHEY, CDR2 SVGAGI. V gave up 0 bases and J gave up 0 bases, with 12 bases separating them. This CDR3 is built from 16 residues. CDR3 amino acids: CASSYSRGQSSYEQYF. The CDR3 nucleotides read TGTGCCAGCAGTTACTCGAGGGGCCAGAGCTCCTACGAGCAGTACTTC.

Only a few counts were recorded for this clonotype. The V call is TRBV7-2, the J call TRBJ2-1; D uncertain. Trimming shortened V by 1 base and J by 4 bases, and 8 bases separated the two germline ends. Germline CDR1 and CDR2: SGHTA and FQGNSA. The CDR3 length is 14 residues. For the CDR3, the DNA is TGTGCCAGCAGCTTAGGTTGGGGTTACAATGAGCAGTTCTTC. It yields the protein CASSLGWGYNEQFF.

This clonotype was observed a handful of times. This clone may be a read error of a much larger clone one base away. The V call is TRBV24-1, the J call TRBJ1-5; D not resolved. This CDR3 comprises 14 residues. The germline V gene has CDR1 KGHDR and CDR2 SFDVKD. The CDR3 DNA reads as TGTGCCACCAGTTCCCAGCATAGCAATCAGCTCCAGCATTTT. Translating gives CATSSQHSNQLQHF.

This clonotype was seen many times. This chain's CDR3 is CASSLVLGNQPQHF. CDR3 nucleotide sequence: TGTGCCAGCAGCTTAGTATTGGGAAATCAGCCCCAGCATTTT. This chain links TRBV7-2 with TRBJ1-5; D not resolved. The V and J ends lost 1 base and 4 bases respectively, with 8 bases between them. CDR3 size: 14 residues. Germline V gives CDR1 SGHTA, CDR2 FQGNSA.

The V and J genes are TRBV29-1 and TRBJ2-5, with D possibly matching TRBD2 (5 bases). Germline-derived CDR1 and CDR2 are SQVTM and ANQGSEA. The CDR3 has 16 residues. Trimming stripped 2 bases from V and 4 bases from J, with 20 bases between. The CDR3 bases are TGCAGCGTTGAAAGAGGAGAAGGGAGACGGGGAGAGACCCAGTACTTC. Translating gives CSVERGEGRRGETQYF.

This clonotype was counted at least ten times. V and J are TRBV15 and TRBJ2-7; TRBD1 matches 9 bases. The CDR3 is made up of 14 amino acids. V was pared by 2 bases and J by 5 bases, with 4 bases of the junction left unmatched. Germline V CDR1 and CDR2: LNHNV, YYDKDF (reference sequence). In DNA, the CDR3 is TGTGCCACCAGCAGACCACAGGGGGCCGACGAGCAGTACTTC. Translating it yields CATSRPQGADEQYF.

This clonotype was counted ten times or more. Because the CDR3's place on the DNA is in doubt, the DNA is left out and the CDR3 is given as listed by TCRdb. V gene TRBV19 combines with J gene TRBJ1-2. The germline gives CDR1 LNHDA, CDR2 SQIVND (reference sequence). The CDR3 is made up of 18 amino acids, end residues included. The CDR3 loop reads CASSPSEGHSGFYGCYTF.

The chain is built from TRBV11-1 and TRBJ2-3; D gene unclear. Germline loops: CDR1 SGHAT, CDR2 FQDESV (reference sequence). CDR3 length equals 16 residues. V lost 2 bases, J lost 0 bases, and 12 bases lay in between. The CDR3 here is CASSLLLFGSTDTQYF. The CDR3 DNA reads as TGTGCCAGCAGCTTATTATTATTCGGGAGCACAGATACGCAGTATTTT.

A note on this clonotype: A read error may explain this, as a much larger clone is one base away. J is TRBJ2-7 and V is TRBV2; D perhaps matches TRBD2 (5 bases). V was shortened by 7 bases and J by 3 bases, with 13 bases between the two germline ends. CDR1 is SNHLY, CDR2 FYNNEI, per germline. This CDR3 is 13 amino acids long. This chain's CDR3 is CASTSGSVYEQYF. The CDR3 nucleotides are TGTGCCAGCACCAGCGGTTCGGTCTACGAGCAGTACTTC.

At least ten counts were recorded for this clonotype. The chain uses TRBV24-1 and TRBJ1-4; D call uncertain. The germline CDR1 and CDR2 sequences are KGHDR and SFDVKD. V lost 4 bases and J 8 bases, leaving 13 bases between the germline ends. CDR3 size: 14 residues. The CDR3: CATSEPVVREKLFF. The CDR3 DNA reads TGTGCCACCAGTGAGCCGGTGGTCCGCGAAAAACTGTTTTTT.

This clonotype was seen more than once but under ten times. DNA of the CDR3: TGTGCCAGCAGCCAAGAGGTGAGATCCTACGAGCAGTACTTC. This codes for CASSQEVRSYEQYF. This rearrangement joins TRBV3-1 to TRBJ2-7, with unresolved D. Germline loops: CDR1 LGHDT, CDR2 YNNKEL (reference sequence). Between the trimmed V and J ends, which lost 0 bases and 1 base, there was a span of 7 bases. The CDR3 is 14 residues long.

The V gene is TRBV4-3, the J gene TRBJ2-2; TRBD2 agrees at 11 bases. This CDR3 is built from 16 residues. Germline lookup yields CDR1 LGHNA and CDR2 YSLEER. The trim removed 5 bases at V and 3 bases at J, leaving 5 bases unmatched. The chain's CDR3 is CASSISGGVDTGELFF. The CDR3, as DNA: TGCGCCAGCAGCATTAGCGGGGGGGTCGACACCGGGGAGCTGTTTTTT.

This chain links TRBV30 with TRBJ1-4, with D tentatively TRBD1 (5 bases). The CDR3 contains 14 residues. The V end was cut by 2 bases, the J end by 4 bases, with 11 bases between. Germline CDR1 is GTSNPN and CDR2 is SVGIG (reference sequence). CDR3 loop: CAWSNQGSNEKLFF. DNA of the CDR3: TGTGCCTGGAGTAATCAGGGTAGTAATGAAAAACTGTTTTTT.

CDR3 sequence reads: CASRPGQVHGYTF. The CDR3 region has the DNA TGTGCCAGCAGGCCGGGACAGGTGCATGGCTACACCTTC. V gene TRBV2 combines with J gene TRBJ1-2; 8 nucleotides align to TRBD1. The CDR3 is 13 residues long. Trimming cost V 6 bases and J 6 bases; bases outside gene matches: 6. Germline V gene data show CDR1 as SNHLY and CDR2 as FYNNEI.

This clonotype was counted a few times. The rearrangement uses TRBV7-2 and TRBJ1-3; D uncertain. Trimming removed 6 bases from V and 3 bases from J, with 9 bases in between. Germline-derived CDR1 and CDR2 are SGHTA and FQGNSA. This CDR3 comprises 13 residues. CDR3 loop: CASRLALGNTIYF. CDR3 bases: TGTGCCAGCAGACTCGCCCTTGGAAACACCATATATTTT.

The rearrangement joins TRBV19 to TRBJ1-6; D is ambiguous. CDR3 size: 16 residues. The V end was cut by 4 bases, the J end by 7 bases, with 17 bases between. The germline V gene has CDR1 LNHDA and CDR2 SQIVND (reference sequence). The CDR3 DNA sequence: TGTGCCAGTAGTACCAGAAACGCCCGAGGGAATTCACCCCTCCACTTT. Its translation: CASSTRNARGNSPLHF.

The chain combines TRBV7-8 with TRBJ2-2, with no clear D. Germline V CDR1 and CDR2: SGHVS, FQNEAQ. The CDR3 spans 11 residues. Trimming took 5 bases from V and 11 from J, leaving 9 bases between them. CDR3 sequence (DNA): TGTGCCAGCAGCCCTATAAATGAGCTGTTTTTT. It codes for CASSPINELFF.

This clonotype was found many times. This chain uses TRBV2 with TRBJ2-2, with no clear D. Germline CDR1 reads SNHLY; CDR2 reads FYNNEI. Trimming stripped 5 bases from V and 3 bases from J, with 10 bases between. The CDR3 totals 14 residues. The CDR3 DNA is TGTGCCAGCAGTACTACCGGCGACACCGGGGAGCTGTTTTTT. Residues: CASSTTGDTGELFF.

The chain employs TRBV5-1 and TRBJ2-5; D is ambiguous. Trimming shortened V by 0 bases and J by 10 bases, and 22 bases separated the two germline ends. The V gene's germline CDR1 is SGHRS and CDR2 YFSETQ. The CDR3 is 16 amino acids. The CDR3 spells CASSLAPRTGGQSQYF. The CDR3 DNA reads TGCGCCAGCAGCTTGGCGCCGAGGACGGGCGGCCAGAGCCAGTACTTC.

A remark on this clonotype: This CDR3 is missing its conserved last phenylalanine or tryptophan, likely due to a read error. The rearrangement joins TRBV15 to TRBJ2-7; D gene ambiguous. The CDR3 covers 14 residues. The germline V gene has CDR1 LNHNV and CDR2 YYDKDF (reference sequence). Trimming left V 1 base short and J 2 bases short, with 9 bases between. The CDR3 DNA reads TGTGCCACCAGCAGAGTCGGCGGAGCCTACGAGCAGTACTCC. Its translation: CATSRVGGAYEQYS.